A selection of T cell receptor beta chains follows, all from one sample in a study of cytomegalovirus exposure and HLA in healthy donors. TCRdb's copy holds only in-frame clones and misses some; the assay was immunoSEQ multiplex PCR. In the table there are about 240,000 clones, approximately 90% of which are singletons. Material for sequencing was PBMCs. The receptor source for this set is a man in his late teens or twenties in good health and CMV-seronegative. Each CDR3 is given with its conserved first and last residue. D genes are given only for firm matches. Rows may omit the clone size; those that give it use once, few, many or a size class.

>TRBD1|TRBV5-5|.|TRBJ2-7
CASSLALGTGLYEQYF
TGTGCCAGCAGCTTGGCATTGGGGACAGGACTCTACGAGCAGTACTTC
>.|TRBV4-2|.|TRBJ1-6
CASSQTRENSPLHF
TGTGCCAGCAGCCAAACCAGGGAAAATTCACCCCTCCACTTT
>.|TRBV4-1|.|TRBJ1-2
CASRQPNYGYTF
TGCGCCAGCCGACAGCCTAACTATGGCTACACCTTC
>.|TRBV25-1|.|TRBJ1-2
CASPFGANYGYTF
TGTGCCAGCCCGTTTGGAGCTAACTATGGCTACACCTTC
>.|TRBV19|.|TRBJ1-5
CASSIDLFVGGMGNQPQHF
TGTGCCAGTAGTATAGATCTCTTTGTTGGGGGGATGGGCAATCAGCCCCAGCATTTT
>TRBD2|TRBV4-1|.|TRBJ2-2
CASSQEGGVMNTGELFF
TGCGCCAGCAGCCAAGAGGGGGGGGTGATGAACACCGGGGAGCTGTTTTTT
>.|TRBV6-5|.|TRBJ2-7
CASSYSPSSYEQYF
TGTGCCAGCAGTTACTCCCCGAGCTCCTACGAGCAGTACTTC
>TRBD2|TRBV9|.|TRBJ2-7
CASSVVTSGAYEQYF
TGTGCCAGCAGCGTAGTCACTAGCGGAGCCTACGAGCAGTACTTC
>.|TRBV5-1|once|TRBJ2-3
CASSLASGGPSFSTDTQYF
TGCGCCAGCAGCTTAGCGTCCGGGGGGCCCTCCTTTAGCACAGATACGCAGTATTTT
>TRBD1|TRBV4-3|.|TRBJ1-5
CASSQDRNSNQPQHF
TGCGCCAGCAGCCAGGACAGGAATAGCAATCAGCCCCAGCATTTT
>TRBD1|TRBV7-9|once|TRBJ2-2
CASRQKGQGTGELFF
TGTGCCAGCAGGCAAAAGGGACAGGGGACCGGGGAGCTGTTTTTT
>TRBD1|TRBV27|.|TRBJ1-5
CASWGQGPGRQPQHF
TGTGCCAGCTGGGGACAGGGTCCAGGGAGACAGCCCCAGCATTTT
>.|TRBV5-6|.|TRBJ1-5
CASSYGREGNQPQHF
TGTGCCAGCAGTTATGGGAGGGAGGGCAATCAGCCCCAGCATTTT
>.|TRBV10-1|.|TRBJ2-1
CASSESGAYEQFF
TGCGCCAGCAGTGAGTCAGGGGCTTATGAGCAGTTCTTC
>.|TRBV13|once|TRBJ2-7
CASSLDRDYEQYF
TGTGCCAGCAGCTTAGACAGAGACTACGAGCAGTACTTC
>.|TRBV7-3|.|TRBJ2-3
CASSPQLTDTQYF
TGTGCCAGCAGCCCCCAACTCACAGATACGCAGTATTTT
>TRBD1|TRBV27|.|TRBJ1-2
CASRRRDRGPYGYTF
TGTGCCAGCAGACGCCGGGACAGGGGGCCGTATGGCTACACCTTC
>TRBD1|TRBV7-9|.|TRBJ2-6
CASSPRTGAGANVLTF
TGTGCCAGCAGCCCAAGGACAGGGGCCGGGGCCAACGTCCTGACTTTC
>TRBD1|TRBV9|.|TRBJ1-3
CASSSPTGPGNTIYF
TGTGCCAGCAGCTCCCCGACAGGGCCTGGAAACACCATATATTTT
>TRBD2|TRBV5-4|.|TRBJ2-3
CASSLGIGASGSADTQYF
TGTGCCAGCAGCTTGGGGATTGGGGCTAGCGGGAGCGCAGATACGCAGTATTTT
>TRBD1|TRBV27|.|TRBJ2-7
CASRDRGAEQYF
TGTGCCAGCAGGGACAGGGGGGCCGAGCAGTACTTC
>.|TRBV7-8|few|TRBJ1-1
CASSFDRDTEAFF
TGTGCCAGCAGCTTCGACAGAGACACTGAAGCTTTCTTT
>.|TRBV7-2|.|TRBJ1-1
CASSFQSGDTEAFF
TGTGCCAGCAGCTTCCAGTCCGGGGACACTGAAGCTTTCTTT
>.|TRBV28|once|TRBJ2-1
CASSLPGSGSYNEQFF
TGTGCCAGCAGTTTACCGGGGTCCGGATCCTACAATGAGCAGTTCTTC
>.|TRBV27|.|TRBJ2-7
CASSQTTGGSGEQYF
TGTGCCAGCAGTCAAACTACCGGGGGATCGGGCGAGCAGTACTTC
>.|TRBV5-6|few|TRBJ1-2
CASSLVRAWGGYTF
TGTGCCAGCAGCCTGGTCAGGGCTTGGGGTGGCTACACCTTC
>TRBD1|TRBV6-5|.|TRBJ2-3
CASSPRDRADTQYF
TGTGCCAGCAGTCCCCGGGACAGGGCAGATACGCAGTATTTT
>TRBD2|TRBV27|.|TRBJ2-7
CASTTSGRHSSYEQYF
TGTGCCAGCACCACTAGCGGGCGCCACAGCTCCTACGAGCAGTACTTC
>.|TRBV7-9|.|TRBJ1-3
CASSPLARNTIYF
TGTGCCAGCAGCCCCCTAGCACGGAACACCATATATTTT
>.|TRBV5-4|.|TRBJ2-1
CASSPLTGFNEQFF
TGTGCCAGCAGCCCCCTTACAGGGTTCAATGAGCAGTTCTTC
>.|TRBV20-1|.|TRBJ1-6
CSARPQGPLHF
TGCAGTGCTAGACCTCAGGGGCCCCTCCACTTT